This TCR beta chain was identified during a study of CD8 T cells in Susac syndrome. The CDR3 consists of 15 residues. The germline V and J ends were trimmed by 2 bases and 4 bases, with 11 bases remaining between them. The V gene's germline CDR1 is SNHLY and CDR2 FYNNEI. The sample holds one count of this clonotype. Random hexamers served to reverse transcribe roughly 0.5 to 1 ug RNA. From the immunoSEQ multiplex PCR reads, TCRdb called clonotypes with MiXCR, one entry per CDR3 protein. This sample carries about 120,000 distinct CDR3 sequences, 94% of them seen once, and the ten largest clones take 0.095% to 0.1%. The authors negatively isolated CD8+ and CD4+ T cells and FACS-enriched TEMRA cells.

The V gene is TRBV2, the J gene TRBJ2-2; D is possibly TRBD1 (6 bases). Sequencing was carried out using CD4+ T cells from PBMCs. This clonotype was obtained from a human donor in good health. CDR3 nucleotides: TGTGCCAGCAGTGAAACGGGACACTCCACCGGGGAGCTGTTTTTT. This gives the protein CASSETGHSTGELFF.